This T cell receptor beta chain was recorded in a study of long-term antiretroviral therapy in people with HIV. Cryopreserved PBMC numbered 1-10 million per sample before DNA extraction. Germline CDR1 and CDR2: SNHLY and FYNNEI. The J segment lost 0 bases and the V segment lost 8 bases, leaving 4 bases of the junction unmatched. The CDR3 is 14 amino acids. Whole-study findings and limits: Unavailable data included ART adherence, viral resistance and therapy changes (switches in treatment). Someone took the blood between about 2004 and 2017, maybe while older ART regimens were in use.

Assay version v3.0 of immunoSEQ was used, and it was run at survey level. Sequencing was directed toward about 40,000-55,000 T-cell genomes in each sample. This table comes from immunoSEQ multiplex PCR, and its TCRdb copy is limited to in-frame clones, with some not included. The sample consists of 15,000 to 20,000 clones, roughly four fifths of them appearing once. Notes on this clone: Its antigen remains unidentified.

The clonotype was recovered from a man aged 50 to 59 with HIV. This chain joins TRBV2 and TRBJ1-5; 7 bases align to TRBD1. This specimen consisted of unsorted PBMCs, obtained 2.2 years after starting antiretroviral therapy. The CDR3 DNA reads TGTGCCAGCGGGACAGCTAATAGCAATCAGCCCCAGCATTTT. This gives the protein CASGTANSNQPQHF. Combining the CDR3 with reference TRBV2 and TRBJ1-5 gives the whole variable domain EPEVTQTPSHQVTQMGQEVILRCVPISNHLYFYWYRQILGQKVEFLVSFYNNEISEKSEIFDDQFSVERPDGSNFTLKIRSTKLEDSAMYFCASGTANSNQPQHFGDGTRLSIL.